Here is one TCR beta chain with its context. These data come from a study of PD-L1 blockade in urothelial cancer. PCRs each included synthetic TCR analog templates spiked in. Profiling relied on immunoSEQ multiplex PCR, and the TCRdb table lists in-frame clones only, not all of them. The sample has tens of thousands of clones, around 81% seen once. The time point denotes: pretreatment peripheral blood. This CDR3 has 14 residues. Trimming removed 4 bases from V and 2 bases from J, with 11 bases in between. CDR1 LGHNA and CDR2 YNFKEQ come from the germline V gene. The sequencing used PBMCs, collected around atezolizumab (anti-PD-L1) treatment. The chain combines TRBV4-2 with TRBJ2-5; D is undetermined. The origin of this receptor is an older man with urothelial cancer. The chain's CDR3 is CASSPQVSQETQYF. CDR3 coding DNA: TGTGCCAGCAGCCCGCAAGTGAGTCAAGAGACCCAGTACTTC.